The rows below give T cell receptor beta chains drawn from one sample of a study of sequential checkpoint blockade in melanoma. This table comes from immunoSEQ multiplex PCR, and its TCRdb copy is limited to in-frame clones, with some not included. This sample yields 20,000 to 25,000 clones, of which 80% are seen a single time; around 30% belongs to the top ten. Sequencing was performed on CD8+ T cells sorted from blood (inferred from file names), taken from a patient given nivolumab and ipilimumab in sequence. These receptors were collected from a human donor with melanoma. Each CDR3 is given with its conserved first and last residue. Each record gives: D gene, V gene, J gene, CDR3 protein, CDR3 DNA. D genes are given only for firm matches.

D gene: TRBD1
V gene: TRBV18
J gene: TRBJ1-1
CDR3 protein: CASSPVPGQVVNTEAFF
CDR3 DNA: TGTGCCAGCTCACCCGTTCCGGGACAGGTGGTGAACACTGAAGCTTTCTTT

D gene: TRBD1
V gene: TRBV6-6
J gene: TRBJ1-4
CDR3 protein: CASSLDPGGTNEKLFF
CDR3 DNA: TGTGCCAGCAGTCTAGACCCAGGGGGCACTAATGAAAAACTGTTTTTT

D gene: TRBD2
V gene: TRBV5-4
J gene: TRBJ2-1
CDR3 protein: CASSRGSGLGQFF
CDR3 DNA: TGTGCCAGCAGCCGCGGTAGCGGGCTCGGGCAGTTCTTC

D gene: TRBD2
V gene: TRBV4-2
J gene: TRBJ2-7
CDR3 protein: CASSQDLSGRPTYEQYF
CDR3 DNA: TGTGCCAGCAGCCAAGATTTGAGCGGGAGACCAACCTACGAGCAGTACTTC

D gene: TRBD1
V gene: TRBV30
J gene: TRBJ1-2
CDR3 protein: CAWSPPEGALGYTF
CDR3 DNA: TGTGCCTGGAGTCCCCCCGAGGGGGCCCTTGGCTACACCTTC

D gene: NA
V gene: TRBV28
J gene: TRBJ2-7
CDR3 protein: CASRQRGGYEQYF
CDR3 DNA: TGTGCCAGCAGACAACGGGGAGGCTACGAGCAGTACTTC

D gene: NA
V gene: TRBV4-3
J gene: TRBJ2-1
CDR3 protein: CASSQLTRLSYNEQFF
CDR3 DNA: TGCGCCAGCAGCCAATTGACTAGACTCTCCTACAATGAGCAGTTCTTC

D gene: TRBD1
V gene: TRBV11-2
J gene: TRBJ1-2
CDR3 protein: CASSSNRDRGGYTF
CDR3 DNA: TGTGCCAGCAGCAGCAACCGGGACAGGGGTGGCTACACCTTC

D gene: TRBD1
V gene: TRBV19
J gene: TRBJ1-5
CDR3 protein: CASSPLGTGVNQPQHF
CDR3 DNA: TGTGCCAGTAGTCCTTTGGGGACAGGGGTCAATCAGCCCCAGCATTTT

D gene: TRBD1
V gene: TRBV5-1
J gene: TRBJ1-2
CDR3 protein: CASSFNPGQGPYGYTF
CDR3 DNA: TGCGCCAGCAGCTTTAACCCCGGACAGGGGCCGTATGGCTACACCTTC

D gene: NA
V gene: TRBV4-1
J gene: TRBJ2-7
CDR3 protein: CASSQDGEVREFGYEQYF
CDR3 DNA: TGCGCCAGCAGCCAAGATGGTGAGGTACGGGAGTTTGGCTACGAGCAGTACTTC

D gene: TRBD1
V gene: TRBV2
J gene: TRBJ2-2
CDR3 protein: CASTGTGRTGELFF
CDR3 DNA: TGTGCCAGCACCGGGACAGGTCGCACCGGGGAGCTGTTTTTT

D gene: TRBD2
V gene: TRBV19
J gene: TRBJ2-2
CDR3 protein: CASITSGKTGELFF
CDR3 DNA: TGTGCCAGTATCACTAGCGGGAAGACCGGGGAGCTGTTTTTT

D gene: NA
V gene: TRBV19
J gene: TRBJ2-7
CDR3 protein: CASSIVSGSYEQYF
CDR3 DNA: TGTGCCAGTAGTATAGTGAGCGGCTCCTACGAGCAGTACTTC

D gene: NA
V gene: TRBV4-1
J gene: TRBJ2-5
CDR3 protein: CASSQDVWRPQETQYF
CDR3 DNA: TGCGCCAGCAGCCAAGATGTCTGGCGGCCACAAGAGACCCAGTACTTC

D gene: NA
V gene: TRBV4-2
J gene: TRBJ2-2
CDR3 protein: CASSQVLLADNTGELFF
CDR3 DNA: TGTGCCAGCAGCCAAGTGCTGTTAGCGGACAACACCGGGGAGCTGTTTTTT